The table lists the clone carrying this T cell receptor (beta chain) with a count of one. These data belong to a study of T cell changes during pregnancy in multiple sclerosis. Generated by immunoSEQ multiplex PCR, the TCRdb table keeps only in-frame clones and is missing some. The sample consists of over 45,000 clones, approximately 93% of them appearing once. V lost 6 bases, J lost 3 bases, and 8 bases lay in between. Germline CDR1 SQVTM, CDR2 ANQGSEA. The CDR3 runs to 11 residues. The TCR was taken from a female donor with multiple sclerosis, enrolled in a pregnancy study. The chain is built from TRBV29-1 and TRBJ1-2; D is perhaps TRBD1 (6 bases). The source was CD8+ T cells from peripheral blood mononuclear cells, collected in the third trimester of pregnancy. The CDR3 region is CSVRTDYGYTF. CDR3 in DNA: TGCAGCGTGAGGACAGACTATGGCTACACCTTC.